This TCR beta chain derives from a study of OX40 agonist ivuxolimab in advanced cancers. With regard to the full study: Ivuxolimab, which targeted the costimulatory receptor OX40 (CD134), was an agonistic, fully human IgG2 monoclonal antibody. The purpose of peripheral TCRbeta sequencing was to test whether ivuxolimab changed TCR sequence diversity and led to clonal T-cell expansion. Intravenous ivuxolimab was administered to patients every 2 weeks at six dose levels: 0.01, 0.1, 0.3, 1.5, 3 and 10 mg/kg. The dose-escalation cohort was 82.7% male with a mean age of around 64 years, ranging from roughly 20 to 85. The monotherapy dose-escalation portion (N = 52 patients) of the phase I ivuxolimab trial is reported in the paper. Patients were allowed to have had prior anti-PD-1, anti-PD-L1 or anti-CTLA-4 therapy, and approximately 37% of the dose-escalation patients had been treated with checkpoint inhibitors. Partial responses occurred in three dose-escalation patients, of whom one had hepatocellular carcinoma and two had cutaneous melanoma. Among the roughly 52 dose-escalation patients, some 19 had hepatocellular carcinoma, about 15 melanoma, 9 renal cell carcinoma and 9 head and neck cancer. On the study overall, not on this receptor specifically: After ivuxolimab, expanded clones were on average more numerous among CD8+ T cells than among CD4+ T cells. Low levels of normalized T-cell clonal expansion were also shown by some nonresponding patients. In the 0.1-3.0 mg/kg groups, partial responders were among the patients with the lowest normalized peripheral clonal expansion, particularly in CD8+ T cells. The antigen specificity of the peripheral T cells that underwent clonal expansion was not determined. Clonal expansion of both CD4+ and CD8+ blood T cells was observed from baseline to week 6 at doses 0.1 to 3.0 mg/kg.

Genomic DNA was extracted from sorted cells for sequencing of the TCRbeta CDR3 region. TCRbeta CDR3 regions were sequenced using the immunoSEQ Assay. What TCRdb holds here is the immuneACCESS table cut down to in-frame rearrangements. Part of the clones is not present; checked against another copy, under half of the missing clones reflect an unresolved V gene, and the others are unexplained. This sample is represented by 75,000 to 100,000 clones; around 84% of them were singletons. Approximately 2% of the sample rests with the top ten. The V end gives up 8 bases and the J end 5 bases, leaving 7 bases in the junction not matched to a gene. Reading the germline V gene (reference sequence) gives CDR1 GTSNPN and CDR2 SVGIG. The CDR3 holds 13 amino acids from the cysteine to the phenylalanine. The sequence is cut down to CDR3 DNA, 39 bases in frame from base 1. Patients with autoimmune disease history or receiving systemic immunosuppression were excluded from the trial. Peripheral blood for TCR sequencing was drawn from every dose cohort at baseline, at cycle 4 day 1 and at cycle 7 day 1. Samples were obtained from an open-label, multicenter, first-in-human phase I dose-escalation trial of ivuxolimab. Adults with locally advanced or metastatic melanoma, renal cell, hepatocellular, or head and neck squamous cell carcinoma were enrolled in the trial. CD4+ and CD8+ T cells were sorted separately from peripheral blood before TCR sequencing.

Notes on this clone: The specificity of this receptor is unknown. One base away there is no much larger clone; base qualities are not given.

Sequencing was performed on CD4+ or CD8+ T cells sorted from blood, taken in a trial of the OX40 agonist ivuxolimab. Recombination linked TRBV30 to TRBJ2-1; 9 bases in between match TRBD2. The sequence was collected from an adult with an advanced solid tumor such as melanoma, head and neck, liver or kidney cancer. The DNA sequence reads TGTGCCATTAGAGCGGGAGGTAACAATGAGCAGTTCTTC. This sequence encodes CAIRAGGNNEQFF.